These 25 T cell receptor beta chains share one sample of origin, sequenced in a study of control samples from healthy donors and cancer patients. Here immunoSEQ multiplex PCR was the method, and the copy in TCRdb shows in-frame clones only, minus some. The top ten clones hold more than 12% of a sample with 60,000 to 95,000 clones, 84% of them seen once. The sample comprised blood. Receptors were obtained from a man aged 50 to 60 in good health.

The chain has TRBV2 and TRBJ1-5; weak D call: TRBD1 (5 bases). Germline V gene data show CDR1 as SNHLY and CDR2 as FYNNEI. The CDR3 covers 13 residues. The ends were cut back, 7 bases at V and 7 bases at J, with 14 bases in the middle. The CDR3 nucleotides read TGTGCCAGCAAGGGACTTTGGGGCCAGCCCCAGCATTTT. Amino acid sequence: CASKGLWGQPQHF.

V and J are TRBV5-1 and TRBJ2-3; TRBD1 aligns across 10 bases. Germline CDR1 reads SGHRS; CDR2 reads YFSETQ. The CDR3 totals 14 residues. J gave up 4 bases and V 6 bases, and 5 bases lay outside the gene matches. Here the CDR3 reads CASITGTGADTQYF. The CDR3 nucleotides are TGCGCCAGCATCACCGGGACAGGGGCAGATACGCAGTATTTT.

The chain recombines TRBV4-2 with TRBJ1-1; D not resolved. Per germline, CDR1 LGHNA and CDR2 YNFKEQ. Trimming left V 6 bases short and J 0 bases short, with 5 bases between. The CDR3 length is 12 residues. In DNA, the CDR3 is TGTGCCAGCAGATTTTTGAACACTGAAGCTTTCTTT. Translation: CASRFLNTEAFF.

This chain joins TRBV7-9 and TRBJ2-1, with TRBD2 identical over 13 bases. The CDR3 is 18 residues long. Trimming took 5 bases from V and 6 from J; bases not matched to a gene: 13. CDR1 and CDR2 (germline): SEHNR, FQNEAQ (reference sequence). CDR3 amino acids: CASSQVGTSGIQRNEQFF. For the CDR3, the DNA is TGTGCCAGCAGCCAAGTAGGGACTAGCGGGATTCAGCGCAATGAGCAGTTCTTC.

The rearrangement links TRBV7-2 to TRBJ1-2; 9 positions match TRBD1. With V trimmed by 6 bases and J by 9 bases, 17 bases remained unmatched. The germline gives CDR1 SGHTA, CDR2 FQGNSA. The CDR3 runs 16 residues. This CDR3 is CASRQGLGQGDSSYTF. CDR3 nucleotide sequence: TGTGCCAGCAGACAAGGGTTGGGACAGGGTGATTCAAGCTACACCTTC.

This clone was counted only a few times. The chain combines TRBV5-6 with TRBJ2-5; 8 bases are shared with TRBD1. CDR1 is SGHDT, CDR2 YYEEEE, per germline. Trimming took 4 bases from V and 7 from J; bases not matched to a gene: 9. CDR3 length: 14 amino acids. In DNA, the CDR3 is TGTGCCAGCAGCCCCGGGACAGGTCTTCGGACCCAGTACTTC. Amino acid sequence: CASSPGTGLRTQYF.

The chain uses TRBV6-2 or TRBV6-3 and TRBJ2-3; 7 bases are shared with TRBD2. The CDR3 sequence is 14 residues long. Trimming removed 3 bases from V and 0 bases from J; junction bases left unmatched: 0. Germline assignment: CDR1 MNHEY and CDR2 SVGEGT. The CDR3, as DNA: TGTGCCAGCAGTTATAGCGGGAGCACAGATACGCAGTATTTT. Translated, it gives CASSYSGSTDTQYF.

CDR3 nucleotides: TGTGCCAGCAGCTTAGATACGTGGGCCGGAAAGACCCAGTACTTC. Protein sequence: CASSLDTWAGKTQYF. The chain has TRBV7-9 and TRBJ2-5; D is unclear. The CDR3 totals 15 residues. From germline, CDR1 is SEHNR and CDR2 FQNEAQ (reference sequence). V was cut by 1 base and J by 6 bases, with 15 bases left in between. Drawing the rest from reference TRBV7-9 and TRBJ2-5, the complete variable domain is DTGVSQNPRHKITKRGQNVTFRCDPISEHNRLYWYRQTLGQGPEFLTYFQNEAQLEKSRLLSDRFSAERPKGSFSTLEIQRTEQGDSAMYLCASSLDTWAGKTQYFGPGTRLLVL.

The gene calls are TRBV18 and TRBJ2-3; D unresolved. This CDR3 is built from 12 residues. V lost 3 bases and J lost 2, with 3 bases in between. Germline V CDR1 and CDR2: KGHSH, LQKENI. CDR3 sequence: CASSPNTDTQYF. The DNA of the CDR3 is TGTGCCAGCTCACCCAACACAGATACGCAGTATTTT.

This clone came up a few times. V and J are TRBV28 and TRBJ2-3, with TRBD2 identical over 9 bases. From germline, CDR1 is MDHEN and CDR2 SYDVKM. This CDR3 contains 16 residues. Trimming cost V 7 bases and J 1 base; bases outside gene matches: 9. CDR3 protein: CASTLLAGWGTDTQYF. CDR3 coding DNA: TGTGCCAGCACCCTGCTAGCGGGATGGGGCACAGATACGCAGTATTTT.

This chain links TRBV2 with TRBJ2-3, with 12 bases that match TRBD2. The V segment lost 8 bases and the J segment 4 bases; nucleotides outside the gene matches: 4. Germline assignment: CDR1 SNHLY and CDR2 FYNNEI. The CDR3 is 14 amino acids. Written as DNA, the CDR3 is TGTGCCAGCCGACTAGCGGGAGTGGCAGATACGCAGTATTTT. Translating it yields CASRLAGVADTQYF.

This rearrangement joins TRBV7-9 to TRBJ1-5, with D unclear. V lost 4 bases, J lost 7 bases, and 8 bases lay in between. The V gene's germline CDR1 is SEHNR and CDR2 FQNEAQ (reference sequence). The CDR3 totals 12 residues. CDR3: CASSSERQPQHF. The CDR3 nucleotides are TGTGCCAGCAGCTCGGAGCGACAGCCCCAGCATTTT.

This chain links TRBV12-3 or TRBV12-4 with TRBJ2-5; D call uncertain. Trimming left V 5 bases short and J 2 bases short, with 3 bases between. The CDR3 runs to 11 residues. CDR3 bases: TGTGCCAGCAGTCTACAAGAGACCCAGTACTTC. Translation: CASSLQETQYF.

The chain carries TRBV3-1 (or the pseudogene TRBV3-2) and TRBJ1-4; D unclear. The CDR3 length is 16 residues. Germline CDR1 and CDR2: LGHDT and YNNKEL (reference sequence). The germline V and J ends were trimmed by 0 bases and 0 bases, with 8 bases remaining between them. The CDR3 bases are TGTGCCAGCAGCCAAGAGGACGGAACAACTAATGAAAAACTGTTTTTT. Translated, it gives CASSQEDGTTNEKLFF.

The sample holds a few counts of this clone. The chain links TRBV9 to TRBJ2-5, with a tentative D call TRBD1 (5 bases). The V end was cut by 4 bases, the J end by 4 bases, with 11 bases between. CDR1 SGDLS and CDR2 YYNGEE come from the germline V gene. This CDR3 spans 13 amino acids. The CDR3 nucleotides are TGTGCCAGCAGCATAGACCAGGGAGAGACCCAGTACTTC. Protein sequence: CASSIDQGETQYF. The whole variable domain, remainder taken from reference TRBV9 and TRBJ2-5, is DSGVTQTPKHLITATGQRVTLRCSPRSGDLSVYWYQQSLDQGLQFLIQYYNGEERAKGNILERFSAQQFPDLHSELNLSSLELGDSALYFCASSIDQGETQYFGPGTRLLVL.

The chain uses TRBV7-6 and TRBJ2-7; the match to TRBD1 covers 9 bases. V lost 5 bases, J lost 3 bases, and 11 bases stayed unmatched. CDR1 SGHVS and CDR2 FNYEAQ come from the germline V gene. The CDR3 has 16 amino acids. The CDR3 region is CASSNNPGQGFYEQYF. As DNA, the CDR3 is TGTGCCAGCAGCAACAATCCGGGACAGGGCTTCTACGAGCAGTACTTC.

The chain joins TRBV5-1 to TRBJ1-1; possibly TRBD1 for D (6 bases). Trimming took off 0 bases at V and 1 base at J, with 13 bases between the two ends. The CDR3 is 16 amino acids. Per germline, CDR1 SGHRS and CDR2 YFSETQ. The CDR3 DNA reads TGCGCCAGCAGCTTGGAGGGGGGGGCGCAGAACACTGAAGCTTTCTTT. Protein sequence: CASSLEGGAQNTEAFF.

J is TRBJ1-2 and V is TRBV5-6; D gene unclear. The CDR3 is 13 residues long. The V and J ends lost 4 bases and 4 bases respectively, with 11 bases between them. CDR1 is SGHDT, CDR2 YYEEEE, per germline. CDR3 sequence: CASSEHGTYGYTF. The CDR3 DNA follows: TGTGCCAGCAGCGAACACGGCACCTATGGCTACACCTTC.

This chain uses TRBV5-1 with TRBJ2-5; D is tentatively TRBD1 or TRBD2 (5 bases each). This CDR3 spans 15 amino acids. Germline CDR1 is SGHRS and CDR2 is YFSETQ. Between the trimmed V and J ends, which lost 7 bases and 1 base, there was a span of 17 bases. CDR3 in amino acids: CASCRVTGTQETQYF. DNA for the CDR3: TGCGCCAGCTGCAGGGTCACCGGGACCCAAGAGACCCAGTACTTC.

V usage is TRBV28 and J usage is TRBJ1-2; maybe TRBD1 (5 bases). Germline loops: CDR1 MDHEN, CDR2 SYDVKM. V was clipped by 2 bases and J by 3 bases, with 7 bases between them. The CDR3 is made up of 13 amino acids. The CDR3 coding sequence is TGTGCCAGCAGTTTAGAGACAGACTATGGCTACACCTTC. Its translation: CASSLETDYGYTF.

A single count supports this clone. The chain joins TRBV5-1 to TRBJ2-1, with 10 bases lining up with TRBD2. Trimming cost V 0 bases and J 9 bases; bases outside gene matches: 6. Germline values: CDR1 SGHRS, CDR2 YFSETQ. The CDR3 extends over 15 amino acids. As DNA, the CDR3 is TGCGCCAGCAGCTTGGGCCTAGCGGGAGTAGGTGAGCAGTTCTTC. It yields the protein CASSLGLAGVGEQFF.

The chain uses TRBV11-3 and TRBJ2-5; tentative D call: TRBD1 (5 bases). CDR3 length: 15 amino acids. V lost 4 bases to trimming and J lost 5 bases, with 17 bases between them. The germline CDR1 and CDR2 sequences are SGHNT and YENEEA. The CDR3 reads CASSSFFRAGETQYF. DNA for the CDR3: TGTGCCAGCAGCTCCTTTTTCAGGGCTGGTGAGACCCAGTACTTC.

The rearrangement joins TRBV30 to TRBJ1-1, with D perhaps matching TRBD1 (5 bases). Germline V gene sequence: CDR1 GTSNPN, CDR2 SVGIG (reference sequence). This CDR3 spans 13 amino acids. V lost 1 base, J lost 11 bases, and 17 bases lay in between. The chain's CDR3 is CAWSDVGAFDAFF. The CDR3 nucleotides are TGTGCCTGGAGTGATGTAGGGGCGTTTGATGCTTTCTTT.

The chain joins TRBV21-1 to TRBJ1-2. TRBV21-1 is a documented pseudogene. CDR3 length: 13 residues. CDR3 in DNA: TGTGCCAGCACCGGGAGAGAAAACTATGGCTACACCTTC. Translated: CASTGRENYGYTF.

In its sample, this clone was seen once. The V call is TRBV28, the J call TRBJ1-1, with no clear D. The ends were cut back, 6 bases at V and 0 bases at J, with 11 bases in the middle. Germline V gene sequence: CDR1 MDHEN, CDR2 SYDVKM. The CDR3 loop spans 14 amino acids. The CDR3 nucleotides read TGTGCCAGCAGGCCGCTTGGGTTGAACACTGAAGCTTTCTTT. Protein: CASRPLGLNTEAFF. Variable domain in full (rest from reference TRBV28 and TRBJ1-1): DVKVTQSSRYLVKRTGEKVFLECVQDMDHENMFWYRQDPGLGLRLIYFSYDVKMKEKGDIPEGYSVSREKKERFSLILESASTNQTSMYLCASRPLGLNTEAFFGQGTRLTVV.